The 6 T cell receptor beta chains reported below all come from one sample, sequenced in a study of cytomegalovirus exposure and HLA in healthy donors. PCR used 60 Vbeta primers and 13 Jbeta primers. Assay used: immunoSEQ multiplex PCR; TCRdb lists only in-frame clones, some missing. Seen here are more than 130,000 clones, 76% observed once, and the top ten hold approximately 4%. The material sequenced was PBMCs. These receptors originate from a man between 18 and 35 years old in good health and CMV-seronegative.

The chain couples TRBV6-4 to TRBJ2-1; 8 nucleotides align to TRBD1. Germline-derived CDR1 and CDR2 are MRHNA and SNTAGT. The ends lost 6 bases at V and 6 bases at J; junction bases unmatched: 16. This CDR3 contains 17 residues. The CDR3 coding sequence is TGTGCCAGCAGACCCGACAGGGGTCAGCAGGGGGGCAATGAGCAGTTCTTC. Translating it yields CASRPDRGQQGGNEQFF.

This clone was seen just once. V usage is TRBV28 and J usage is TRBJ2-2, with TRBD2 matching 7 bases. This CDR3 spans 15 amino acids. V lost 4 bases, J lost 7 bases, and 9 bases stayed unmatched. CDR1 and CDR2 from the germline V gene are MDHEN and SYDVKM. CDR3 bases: TGTGCCAGCAGTTCCCGGGACTACCGTAGCGGGGAGCTGTTTTTT. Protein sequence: CASSSRDYRSGELFF.

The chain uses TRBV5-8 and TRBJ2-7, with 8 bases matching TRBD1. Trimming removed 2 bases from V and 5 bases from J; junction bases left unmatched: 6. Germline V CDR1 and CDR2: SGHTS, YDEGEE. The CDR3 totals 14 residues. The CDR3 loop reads CASSLPQGGDEQYF. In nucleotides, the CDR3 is TGTGCCAGCAGCTTACCACAGGGGGGAGACGAGCAGTACTTC.

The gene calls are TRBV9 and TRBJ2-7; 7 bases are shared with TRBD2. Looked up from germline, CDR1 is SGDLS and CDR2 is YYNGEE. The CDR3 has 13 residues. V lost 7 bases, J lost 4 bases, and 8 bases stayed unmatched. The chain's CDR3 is CASGLGGMYEQYF. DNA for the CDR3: TGTGCCAGCGGCCTGGGGGGGATGTACGAGCAGTACTTC.

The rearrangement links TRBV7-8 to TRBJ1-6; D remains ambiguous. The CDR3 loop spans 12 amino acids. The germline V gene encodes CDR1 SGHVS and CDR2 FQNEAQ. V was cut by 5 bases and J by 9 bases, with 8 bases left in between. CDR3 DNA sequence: TGTGCCAGCAGCCTTCGGGGTTCACCCCTCCACTTT. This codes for CASSLRGSPLHF.

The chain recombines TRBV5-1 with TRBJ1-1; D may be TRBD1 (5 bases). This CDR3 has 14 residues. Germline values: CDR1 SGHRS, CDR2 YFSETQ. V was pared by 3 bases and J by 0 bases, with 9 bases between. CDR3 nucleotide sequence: TGCGCCAGCAGCTCCACGACAGTGAACACTGAAGCTTTCTTT. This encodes CASSSTTVNTEAFF.